Below, 18 T cell receptor beta chains from the same sample are listed, as sequenced in a study of OX40 agonist ivuxolimab in advanced cancers. The protocol was immunoSEQ multiplex PCR, while the TCRdb copy is restricted to in-frame clones and leaves out a portion. The sample lists under 20,000 clones; roughly 88% were seen once. Sequencing used CD4+ or CD8+ T cells sorted from blood, obtained in a trial of the OX40 agonist ivuxolimab. The receptors shown here come from an adult with an advanced solid tumor such as melanoma, head and neck, liver or kidney cancer.

This clone was observed once. V and J are TRBV28 and TRBJ2-5; 15 nucleotides agree with TRBD2. Germline values: CDR1 MDHEN, CDR2 SYDVKM. V shed 6 bases, J shed 4 bases, and the junction held 3 bases outside the gene matches. The CDR3 has 15 amino acids. The CDR3 coding sequence is TGTGCCAGCAGGCGGACTAGCGGGAGGGGAGAGACCCAGTACTTC. Its translation is CASRRTSGRGETQYF.

V gene TRBV4-3 combines with J gene TRBJ2-1, with TRBD2 matching 14 bases. With V trimmed by 0 bases and J by 9 bases, 1 base remained unmatched. The CDR3 length is 15 residues. Germline CDR1 and CDR2: LGHNA and YSLEER. The CDR3 DNA is TGCGCCAGCAGCCAAGATGGACTAGCGGGAGGTGAGCAGTTCTTC. This codes for CASSQDGLAGGEQFF.

The V and J genes are TRBV4-1 and TRBJ2-5; D might be TRBD1 or TRBD2, each matching 5 bases. This CDR3 region has 14 residues. Trimming cost V 3 bases and J 5 bases, with 13 bases left between them. Germline V CDR1 and CDR2: MGHRA, YSYEKL. For the CDR3, the DNA is TGCGCCAGCAGCCACGGGGCGGTGGTTGAGACCCAGTACTTC. This encodes CASSHGAVVETQYF.

The rearrangement uses TRBV28 and TRBJ2-7; TRBD1 agrees at 7 bases. This CDR3 is 16 amino acids long. The ends lost 7 bases at V and 3 bases at J; junction bases unmatched: 15. Germline V gene sequence: CDR1 MDHEN, CDR2 SYDVKM. In DNA form, the CDR3 reads TGTGCCAGCAATCCGACAACCCTGGGACAGAGCTACGAGCAGTACTTC. Its translation: CASNPTTLGQSYEQYF.

The genes are TRBV4-1 and TRBJ1-2; 7 nucleotides line up with TRBD1. V was pared by 0 bases and J by 3 bases, with 7 bases of the junction left unmatched. Germline CDR1 MGHRA, CDR2 YSYEKL. The CDR3 is 16 amino acids. CDR3 loop: CASSQDPGGAHYGYTF. The DNA of the CDR3 is TGCGCCAGCAGCCAAGATCCAGGGGGAGCTCACTATGGCTACACCTTC.

V and J are TRBV7-9 and TRBJ1-1; 8 bases line up with TRBD1. Unmatched junction bases numbered 9, after V lost 1 base and J lost 5 bases. The CDR3 runs to 16 residues. Germline loops: CDR1 SEHNR, CDR2 FQNEAQ (reference sequence). Written as DNA, the CDR3 is TGTGCCAGCAGCTTAGATTTGACAGGGGCAGGGACTGAAGCTTTCTTT. This encodes CASSLDLTGAGTEAFF.

The chain carries TRBV19 and TRBJ1-1; TRBD1 agrees at 9 bases. Germline CDR1 is LNHDA and CDR2 is SQIVND (reference sequence). Trimming at V came to 1 base and at J to 0 bases, leaving 6 bases not matched to a gene. CDR3 length: 17 residues. The CDR3 DNA reads as TGTGCCAGTAGTATAGTTAACAGGGGGCGTTTGAACACTGAAGCTTTCTTT. It specifies CASSIVNRGRLNTEAFF.

In nucleotides, the CDR3 is TGTGCCAGCAGTGGCCCTCTAGGGAATGAGCAGTTCTTC. Amino acid sequence: CASSGPLGNEQFF. This chain connects TRBV6-1 to TRBJ2-1, with D unclear. This CDR3 contains 13 residues. Trimming took 4 bases from V and 7 from J, leaving 11 bases between them. CDR1 and CDR2 from the germline V gene are MNHNS and SASEGT.

The DNA for the CDR3 is TGTGCCAGAAACCCCGCCTACGCGGGAGGGCCCGGGGAGCTGTTTTTT. Its protein product is CARNPAYAGGPGELFF. The chain uses TRBV5-3 and TRBJ2-2, with TRBD2 identical over 9 bases. TRBV5-3 is classed as an ORF, of uncertain function. The CDR3 spans 16 residues. V gave up 6 bases and J gave up 6 bases; unmatched junction bases: 12.

The chain has TRBV19 and TRBJ1-5; no firm D call. Germline CDR1 and CDR2: LNHDA and SQIVND (reference sequence). The ends were cut back, 0 bases at V and 1 base at J, with 7 bases in the middle. The CDR3 length is 15 residues. In DNA, the CDR3 is TGTGCCAGTAGTATAGAGAGGGTAAGCAATCAGCCCCAGCATTTT. As protein: CASSIERVSNQPQHF.

The chain joins TRBV27 to TRBJ1-5; TRBD1 might be the D (5 bases). The germline gives CDR1 MNHEY, CDR2 SMNVEV (reference sequence). V dropped 6 bases and J dropped 6 bases, with 15 bases sitting between them. CDR3 length: 14 residues. The CDR3 nucleotides read TGTGCCAGCAGGCTAGGGGTGGGAGGTCAGCCCCAGCATTTT. It specifies CASRLGVGGQPQHF.

The rearrangement joins TRBV28 to TRBJ2-7; D uncertain. Germline V gene sequence: CDR1 MDHEN, CDR2 SYDVKM. This CDR3 comprises 14 residues. V lost 3 bases and J lost 5, with 14 bases in between. Written as DNA, the CDR3 is TGTGCCAGCAGTTTTCGCCCAGGAACCCACGAGCAGTACTTC. Residues: CASSFRPGTHEQYF.

The rearrangement links TRBV9 to TRBJ2-1, with D possibly TRBD2 on 5 matching bases. The CDR3 is 13 amino acids. Germline V CDR1 and CDR2: SGDLS, YYNGEE. V was pared by 1 base and J by 5 bases, with 7 bases between. The CDR3 DNA reads TGTGCCAGCAGCGTATCCGGGAACAATGAGCAGTTCTTC. Protein: CASSVSGNNEQFF.

The chain employs TRBV6-5 and TRBJ2-5; possible D gene TRBD1, 6 bases. The V end lost 5 bases, the J end lost 3 bases, and 10 bases lay between the germline ends. Germline lookup yields CDR1 MNHEY and CDR2 SVGAGI. The CDR3 loop spans 13 amino acids. The CDR3 spells CASSLRTEETQYF. CDR3 DNA: TGTGCCAGCAGTCTTCGGACAGAAGAGACCCAGTACTTC.

This rearrangement joins TRBV5-4 to TRBJ2-7; D gene ambiguous. CDR3 length: 13 amino acids. With 0 bases removed from V and 3 bases from J, the gap between germline ends came to 7 bases. The germline gives CDR1 SGHNT, CDR2 YYREEE (reference sequence). This CDR3 reads CASSLELSYEQYF. DNA of the CDR3: TGTGCCAGCAGCTTGGAATTGAGCTACGAGCAGTACTTC.

V is TRBV7-9 and J is TRBJ2-3; D possibly corresponds to TRBD1 (5 bases). This CDR3 has 16 residues. Germline CDR1 SEHNR, CDR2 FQNEAQ (reference sequence). The V end lost 1 base, the J end lost 3 bases, and 14 bases lay between the germline ends. CDR3 coding DNA: TGTGCCAGCAGCTTAGTGTTAGGGGTTTTAACAGATACGCAGTATTTT. This gives the protein CASSLVLGVLTDTQYF. Full variable domain (remainder filled in from reference TRBV7-9 and TRBJ2-3): DTGVSQNPRHKITKRGQNVTFRCDPISEHNRLYWYRQTLGQGPEFLTYFQNEAQLEKSRLLSDRFSAERPKGSFSTLEIQRTEQGDSAMYLCASSLVLGVLTDTQYFGPGTRLTVL.

The CDR3 protein is CASIFATSGSYEQYF. The CDR3 coding sequence is TGTGCCAGCATTTTCGCGACTAGCGGGAGTTACGAGCAGTACTTC. The chain couples TRBV2 to TRBJ2-7, with 12 bases fitting TRBD2. Germline lookup yields CDR1 SNHLY and CDR2 FYNNEI. Trimming cost V 7 bases and J 4 bases; bases outside gene matches: 8. This CDR3 comprises 15 residues.

This chain connects TRBV6-5 to TRBJ2-3; 12 bases are a match to TRBD2. This CDR3 has 14 amino acids. V gave up 4 bases and J gave up 8 bases; unmatched junction bases: 4. Germline CDR1 and CDR2: MNHEY and SVGAGI. CDR3 in amino acids: CASSSSGGEVTQYF. The CDR3 DNA is TGTGCCAGCAGTTCTAGCGGGGGGGAGGTTACGCAGTATTTT.